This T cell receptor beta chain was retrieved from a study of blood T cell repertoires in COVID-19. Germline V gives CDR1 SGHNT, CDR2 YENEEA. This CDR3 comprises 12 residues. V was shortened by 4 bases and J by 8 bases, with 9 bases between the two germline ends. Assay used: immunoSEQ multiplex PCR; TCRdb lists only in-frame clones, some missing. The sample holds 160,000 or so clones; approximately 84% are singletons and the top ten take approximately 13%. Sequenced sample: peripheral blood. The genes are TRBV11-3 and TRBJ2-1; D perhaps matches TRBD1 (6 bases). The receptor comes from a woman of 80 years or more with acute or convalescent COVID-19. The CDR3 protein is CASSSKGDEQFF. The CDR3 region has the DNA TGTGCCAGCAGCTCAAAGGGGGATGAGCAGTTCTTC.